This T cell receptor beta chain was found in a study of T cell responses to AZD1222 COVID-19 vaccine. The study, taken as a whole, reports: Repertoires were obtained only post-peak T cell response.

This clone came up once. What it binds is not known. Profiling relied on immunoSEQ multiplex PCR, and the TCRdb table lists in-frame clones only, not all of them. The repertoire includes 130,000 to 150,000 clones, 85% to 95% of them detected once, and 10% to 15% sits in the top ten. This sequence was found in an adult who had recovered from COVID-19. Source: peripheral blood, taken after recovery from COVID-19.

The CDR3 protein is CSAERDEQFF. CDR3 nucleotides: TGCAGTGCTGAACGGGACGAGCAGTTCTTC. V is TRBV20-1 and J is TRBJ2-1; D tentatively fits TRBD1 or TRBD2 (5 bases each). The CDR3 totals 10 residues. Germline assignment: CDR1 DFQATT and CDR2 SNEGSKA (reference sequence). Deletions cut 5 bases from V and 10 bases from J, with 9 bases between.